This T cell receptor beta chain was sequenced in a study of cytomegalovirus exposure and HLA in healthy donors (dated by TCRdb to 2016 to 2017). In the study overall: An earlier analysis of approximately 640 of the donors reported about 250 Gb of sequence data and roughly 100 million unique TCR beta sequences from roughly 180 million T cells. Five DR-DQ haplotypes were handled as single units for association and clustering, since linkage in the cohort was strong. Approximately 310 gigabases of sequencing data and around 88 million unique TCR sequences made up an early release that covered over 550 HLA-typed donors. Among the roughly 410 genotyped donors, roughly 80% belonged to the genetic ancestry cluster associated with self-reported Caucasian donors. The study aimed to test whether cataloging public T cell receptors could reveal signatures of past pathogen exposure. A later analysis re-examined previously published TCR beta repertoires from hundreds of donors and added high-resolution HLA genotyping to investigate patterns of TCR occurrence. Both class I and class II loci were covered by HLA typing, at four-digit resolution. Among 300 to 450 genotyped donors of the cohort, an average of 235,054 unique TCR beta nucleotide sequences were sequenced per donor, roughly a sixth of them non-productive. In addition to the first cohort of 500 to 850 subjects, a separate validation cohort of about 120 different subjects was used. Rather than drawing on any new phenotypic data, the later analysis identified candidate immune exposures from TCR beta sequences and the way those sequences occurred across donors. Using immunosequencing, the study profiled T cell repertoires from 500 to 800 subjects and related those repertoires to cytomegalovirus serostatus. High-throughput TCR immunosequencing, statistical association of individual TCRs with disease status, and machine learning were combined to predict cytomegalovirus infection status. All discovery cohort repertoires had been generated using a single sequencing platform. In a later genetic analysis, genome-wide SNP genotypes for about three fifths of the roughly 670 donors were used, and that subset was treated as a discovery cohort. The number of typed donors differed by locus: roughly 620-640 for A, B, C, DRB1 and DQB1; approximately 520 for DQA1; around 580 for DPA1; and around 470 for DPB1. To decide whether each TCR beta V gene segment behaved as functional or pseudogenic, an earlier analysis of fewer than 750 of the donors relied on high-throughput TCR beta sequencing. Donor age, sex, ethnicity and CMV serostatus were compiled together with the repertoire data. What the authors observed across the whole study: The classifier was reported to diagnose cytomegalovirus status with high specificity and sensitivity in both the original cohort and the validation cohort. Because HLA typing was missing for some donors at each locus, association tests included only the typed subset. Correlated functional status among segregating V segments might be attributable to linkage disequilibrium, but an unknown experimental factor could not be ruled out. Over 15 rarely observed V segments, including chromosome 9 orphons, were excluded from the earlier analysis of approximately 500 of the donors because counts were too low. While some public TCRs were present in many individuals, most TCR sequences turned up only very rarely across donors. In an earlier analysis of roughly 560 of the donors, most TCR beta V segments were observed in productive rearrangements about 87% or about 30% of the time, broadly matching IMGT annotations. Assigning TCR associations to individual alleles was difficult when HLA alleles, especially DR and DQ, strongly co-occurred. According to the authors, the approach could potentially be generalized to other disease states and immunological phenotypes. According to a later analysis, parvovirus B19, influenza, CMV and Epstein-Barr virus appeared linked to several top co-occurrence clusters. In a later analysis, TCR association rates were found to vary across HLA loci, with the most associated TCRs seen for DRB1 alleles and the fewest for HLA-C alleles. A later genetic analysis reported fewer N-insertions in productive TCRs among donors in an Asian-associated ancestry cluster than the roughly 700-donor mean. A cluster of highly shared sequence variants was judged likely to be a technical artifact of the sequencing pipeline. A later analysis found that HLA-associated TCR beta chains were more clonally expanded and had lower generation probabilities than equally common non-associated chains. V-gene and J-gene trimming of TCR beta chains was associated with a missense DCLRE1C variant in a later genetic analysis, and the association was replicated in an independent cohort. The study gave a list of 150 to 200 TCR beta chains associated with cytomegalovirus. CMV serostatus was the only immune exposure information available for the cohort. A further reported finding was that TCR beta sequences accurately predicted the HLA-A and HLA-B alleles for most subjects in the first cohort. Only TCR beta chains were sequenced in this cohort, and the absence of alpha or paired-chain data limited detectable features. In a later analysis, most CMV-associated TCR beta chains were found to appear HLA-restricted, with HLA associations seemingly driven largely by CMV exposure. In vitro tests confirmed that a few of the cytomegalovirus-associated TCR beta chains recognize cytomegalovirus antigens. In a later analysis, over 15,000 TCR beta sequences were associated with specific HLA alleles at a false discovery rate of 0.05. Sequencing depth was assumed to be roughly uniform across donors in the presence/absence analyses, though that assumption may not hold. Some IMGT-functional V segments, including TRBV6-2 and TRBV6-3, could not be told apart with the 87-base-pair reads, so those segments were excluded.

CDR1 and CDR2 were assigned from the germline V gene as SGHTA and FQGNSA. There are 15 amino acids in the CDR3, from cysteine to phenylalanine inclusive. Only the CDR3 region is kept as DNA, spanning 45 bases read in frame from base 1. Deletion took 5 bases off V and 5 bases off J, with a span of 18 bases between the germline ends. As concerns this clone: Its target antigen remains unknown. No clone much larger than this one lies a single base away; base qualities are absent.

The cohort consisted of 600 to 700 healthy bone marrow donors. At the time of sampling, all cohort members were nominally healthy, though unrecorded immune exposures were likely present. The donor tested CMV seronegative, placing the donor among the 300 to 400 seronegative members of the cohort. Every donor gave a peripheral blood sample, and the peripheral blood mononuclear cells from that sample were used for TCR beta sequencing. Genomic DNA was extracted from the blood cell samples with the Qiagen DNeasy Blood Extraction Kit. The library was produced with the immunoSEQ multiplex PCR assay. For the multiplex PCR, a mixture combining 60 forward primers for TCR Vbeta segments and 13 reverse primers for TCR Jbeta segments was used. The CDR3 region of rearranged TCR beta genes was amplified from genomic DNA with a multiplex PCR assay. The Illumina HiSeq System was used to sequence the amplified TCR beta libraries as 87-base-pair reads. The original pipeline was this. A later analysis counted 65 million to 90 million unique TCR beta chains across the 550 to 700 repertoires, and roughly 11 million of these chains were shared by at least two donors. To remove PCR and sequencing errors, raw reads were error-corrected and collapsed into unique sequences using a nearest-neighbor algorithm that merged closely related sequences. To assign V, D and J gene segments, CDR3 sequences were aligned to IMGT reference sequences. For a sequence to be retained, a match of at least six nucleotides was required to both a V gene segment and a J gene segment. A rearrangement counted as productive if the CDR3 had no stop codons and remained in frame with V and J, and every other rearrangement counted as non-productive. Following IMGT convention, CDR3 was defined as the stretch from the second conserved V-encoded cysteine to the conserved J-encoded phenylalanine. In an earlier analysis of roughly 610 of the donors, sequences lacking an unambiguous match to a single V gene segment were excluded. In an earlier analysis of approximately 500 of the donors, a V segment was called functional when productive rearrangements were above 56.7%, and segregating when the standard deviation between donors exceeded 5%. To diagnose cytomegalovirus status from the catalog of TCR beta chain sequences, a statistical classification framework was built. V and J gene assignment, in a later analysis, came from comparing TCR nucleotide sequences with IMGT/GENE-DB human TR gene sequences. A later analysis assigned CDR3 sequences and most-parsimonious VDJ recombination scenarios with the TCRdist pipeline. In a later analysis, every TCR beta chain was defined by the combination of its CDR3 amino acid sequence and its V-gene family, and reads without a unique V-gene family were dropped. As a way to deal with suspected cross-contamination and a sequencing artifact, a later analysis dropped 592 nucleotide sequences that were highly shared and had low generation probability. In a later analysis, a clonal expansion index was calculated for each public chain from normalized within-repertoire ranks of inferred template counts. A later analysis computed generation probabilities with a VDJ recombination model fitted to out-of-frame rearrangements, and checked the results against IGoR. In a later analysis, TCR-TCR, TCR-HLA and TCR-CMV co-occurrence was scored with hypergeometric tests, and a repertoire-size bias correction was applied to TCR pairs. In a later analysis, false discovery rates were estimated by permuting HLA or CMV assignments 20 times. In a later analysis, co-occurring TCRs were grouped using DBSCAN, and TCRdist sequence similarity was added for clustering within HLA-allele-positive subsets. Repertoires with fewer than 30,000 or more than 120,000 public chains were left out of co-occurrence clustering, as were five repertoires with anomalous nucleotide sharing. The clones in this table, taken by TCRdb from immuneACCESS, are in-frame only. Not every clone is retained; where verified, under half of the shortfall comes from an unresolved V gene, and the cause of the rest is unknown. The V and J calls and clone size come from that table; D and trimming were worked out from the DNA. For this sample the table gives 100,000 to 150,000 clones, of which 70% to 85% were detected only once. Under 2% of the sample is in the top ten clones.

The receptor was derived from a boy between 5 and 17 years old in good health and CMV-seronegative. The chain is made from TRBV7-2 and TRBJ1-2; matching of 6 bases hints at TRBD1 as the D gene. The sequenced material came from PBMCs. The base sequence is TGTGCCAGCAGCAAAGCCACCGGGACAAATTATGGCTACACCTTC. This encodes CASSKATGTNYGYTF.